This TCR beta chain emerged from a study of Ad26.COV2.S vaccination and SARS-CoV-2 variants. On the study more broadly: Dosing was one shot or two shots 56 days apart.

Generated by immunoSEQ multiplex PCR, the TCRdb table keeps only in-frame clones and is missing some. The sample holds 380,000 or so clones, roughly 85% seen once. As to treatment: roughly 18 received Ad26.COV2.S at low or high dose, single or two shots; several received placebo; per-sample allocation not given. Day 63 after the first vaccine or placebo injection was the time point for sampling. Note on this clone: Its antigen is still unknown.

CDR1 is MDHEN, CDR2 SYDVKM, per germline. V shed 8 bases and J 4 bases; nucleotides not matched to a gene: 6. The CDR3 extends over 15 amino acids. Overall study results and limits: The breadth of spike-specific CD8+ and CD4+ T cell responses after vaccination was reportedly substantial. Vaccine recipients and placebo recipients showed similar non-spike TCR breadth.

The material was peripheral blood, obtained in a trial of Ad26.COV2.S vaccine versus placebo. The sequence was obtained from a person between 18 and 65 years old who received the Ad26.COV2.S COVID-19 vaccine or a placebo. The rearrangement uses TRBV28 and TRBJ2-6; 9 bases line up with TRBD1. In DNA, the CDR3 is TGTGCCAGCTGGGGACAGGGTTCCGGGGCCAACGTCCTGACTTTC. This sequence encodes CASWGQGSGANVLTF.